This T cell receptor (beta chain) is drawn from a study of CD8 T cells in Susac syndrome. Germline V gives CDR1 SGHNT, CDR2 YENEEA. V dropped 5 bases and J dropped 5; count of bases not matched to a gene: 7. This CDR3 has 16 residues. Negative isolation yielded the CD8+ and CD4+ T cells, while FACS enriched the TEMRA cells. With random hexamers, about 0.45 to 1 ug RNA was reverse transcribed. TCRdb redid the calling of the immunoSEQ multiplex PCR reads with MiXCR, one entry per CDR3 protein. The table shows tens of thousands of distinct CDR3 sequences, with 80% to 95% occurring only once. V gene TRBV11-3 combines with J gene TRBJ2-3, with 13 bases identical to TRBD2. Sequences were obtained from CD8+ T cells from PBMCs. The TCR was taken from a human donor with Susac syndrome. The CDR3 reads CASSRLAGGVLDTQYF. The CDR3 nucleotides read TGTGCCAGCAGCCGACTAGCGGGGGGCGTATTAGATACGCAGTATTTT.